The source of this T cell receptor beta chain is a study of shared clonotypes between healthy human individuals. The wider study: Each donor contributed plates that comprised three CD4 naive, three CD4 memory, two CD8 naive and one CD8 memory.

TCRdb keeps only in-frame clones here, not all; method: immunoSEQ multiplex PCR. Counted here are approximately 1.5 million clones, 95% to 99% occurring once; the ten biggest clones make up 0.4% to 0.55%. A remark on this clone: What it binds is not known.

General study points: Represented diversity (both genetic and exposure-history) was limited by the small number of donors. Incomplete sequencing of sorted subsets was indicated by rarefaction despite large depth. It was the non-shared clonotypes that had lower generation probabilities than clonotypes shared by all four donors.

J gave up 4 bases and V 6 bases, and 11 bases lay outside the gene matches. CDR1 SNHLY and CDR2 FYNNEI come from the germline V gene. This CDR3 is 16 amino acids long. V gene TRBV2 combines with J gene TRBJ2-1; 8 bases map to TRBD2. The receptor's source is a young man in good health. The sample consisted of naive CD4+ T cells sorted from blood. The subset is: CD45RA+ positively selected. The CDR3 region has the DNA TGTGCCAGCAGGGGGTCCTCGGGAGGGATATACAATGAGCAGTTCTTC. It codes for CASRGSSGGIYNEQFF.